This TCR beta chain stems from a study of cytomegalovirus exposure and HLA in healthy donors. Study-wide context: About 85 million unique TCRs from HLA-typed donors were held in an early release of data. Overall study findings and caveats: Associated with cytomegalovirus, according to the listing, were around 170 TCR beta chains. When the data were analyzed later, several of the most significant clusters appeared to be linked to common viral pathogens. TCR beta sequences reportedly predicted most subjects' HLA-A and HLA-B alleles accurately.

Primers for the PCR totalled 60 Vbeta and 13 Jbeta. Repertoires were generated with immunoSEQ multiplex PCR, while TCRdb's copy carries only in-frame clones and drops some. The data show roughly 150,000 clones, with nearly 10% seen just once and roughly 1.9% held by the top ten. Trimming cost V 6 bases and J 3 bases; bases outside gene matches: 7. Germline V gene sequence: CDR1 ENHRY, CDR2 SYGVKD. The CDR3 has 15 residues. This clone was recorded a few times. Its antigen is unidentified. The source material was PBMCs. The TCR sequence derives from a man aged 50 or older in good health and CMV-seronegative. J is TRBJ2-2 and V is TRBV10-3; 7 bases are shared with TRBD2. CDR3 nucleotides: TGTGCCATCAGGGACCCGGGGAGGGACACCGGGGAGCTGTTTTTT. It translates to CAIRDPGRDTGELFF.